A selection of T cell receptor beta chains follows, all from one sample in a study of CD8+ T cells in alopecia areata. Repertoires were generated with immunoSEQ multiplex PCR, while TCRdb's copy carries only in-frame clones and drops some. The sample includes approximately 190,000 clones, over 45% seen only once; the top ten take about 5%. The sample here was CD4+ T cells sorted from blood, taken at week 24, from a patient treated with tofacitinib. Source of these receptors: a human donor with alopecia areata. Both conserved end residues are trimmed from each CDR3. A clone size is listed for some rows: how often the clone was seen (once, few, many), or a class if it is expanded.

clone size | J gene | V gene | CDR3 protein
- | TRBJ2-2 | TRBV5-4 | ASSSTGPGELF
- | TRBJ1-1 | TRBV29-1 | SVGLFTEAF
- | TRBJ2-1 | TRBV6-5 | ASSYSSRGRGEQF
- | TRBJ2-7 | TRBV7-2 | ASSWTSSEQY
- | TRBJ1-4 | TRBV15 | ATSRDRATGEKLF
- | TRBJ2-3 | TRBV28 | ASRSYTPDTQY
once | TRBJ1-1 | TRBV25-1 | ASSEYGTGRDTEAF
- | TRBJ2-5 | TRBV28 | ASRDPTGVQETQY
- | TRBJ2-7 | TRBV30 | AWSARATYEQY
- | TRBJ2-7 | TRBV30 | AWTPPDTAYEQY
few | TRBJ2-6 | TRBV5-1 | ASSFLQGDSGANVLT
- | TRBJ1-1 | TRBV20-1 | SALRDEAF
once | TRBJ1-4 | TRBV6-6 | ASSYSGRYNEKLF
- | TRBJ1-2 | TRBV14 | ASSQDPAGGYGYT
- | TRBJ2-3 | TRBV18 | ASSQAAASTDTQY
few | TRBJ2-3 | TRBV5-4 | ASNVDRDTQY
- | TRBJ1-1 | TRBV29-1 | SVRTGNTEAF
few | TRBJ2-6 | TRBV2 | ATRGTGANVLT
- | TRBJ1-2 | TRBV30 | AWSVRSSVYGYT
few | TRBJ2-1 | TRBV2 | ASSEGHF
- | TRBJ2-2 | TRBV7-2 | ASSLVATNTGELF
few | TRBJ2-7 | TRBV5-1 | ASSLGQGAYEQY
once | TRBJ2-7 | TRBV20-1 | SAPTGGVTY
- | TRBJ1-5 | TRBV2 | ANGRESNQPQH
- | TRBJ1-1 | TRBV18 | ASSATGTEAF
- | TRBJ2-4 | TRBV4-1 | ASSSRSVKAGGPNIQY
few | TRBJ1-2 | TRBV29-1 | SVSGNSNYGYT
once | TRBJ1-6 | TRBV9 | ASSGPPDSPLH
- | TRBJ2-1 | TRBV6-1 | ASSERVGYEQF
few | TRBJ1-2 | TRBV23-1 | ASRSHWNHYGYT
- | TRBJ2-2 | TRBV7-9 | ASRINTGELF